Following are 29 T cell receptor beta chains from one sample sequenced in a study of cytomegalovirus exposure and HLA in healthy donors (dated by TCRdb to the late 2010s). Library construction relied on the immunoSEQ multiplex PCR assay. TCRdb stores this immuneACCESS table with in-frame sequences only. Part of the clones is absent; in the studies checked, under half of the shortfall reflects unresolved V genes, and no reason is known for the rest. This sample gives around 150,000 clones in total; approximately 80% of them show up just once. The top ten constitute around 2.4% of the sample. Sequencing input: PBMCs. The receptors were sampled from a man aged 25 to 40 in good health and CMV-seropositive.

The chain has TRBV5-8 and TRBJ1-5; TRBD1 matches 10 bases. The CDR3 is 15 amino acids. Germline CDR1 and CDR2: SGHTS and YDEGEE. J was trimmed by 2 bases and V by 4 bases; bases with no gene match: 3. The chain's CDR3 is CASSPGTGGNQPQHF. In DNA, the CDR3 is TGTGCCAGCAGCCCGGGGACAGGGGGCAATCAGCCCCAGCATTTT.

The chain joins TRBV4-1 to TRBJ1-2; TRBD1 aligns across 7 bases. V dropped 0 bases and J dropped 5; count of bases not matched to a gene: 9. Germline V gene data show CDR1 as MGHRA and CDR2 as YSYEKL. CDR3 size: 16 residues. DNA for the CDR3: TGCGCCAGCAGCCAAGATTCAGGGGGACAGCCTTATGGCTACACCTTC. Its protein product is CASSQDSGGQPYGYTF.

This clone was recorded a few times. The chain uses TRBV27 and TRBJ2-7; D is undetermined. The V gene lost 2 bases and the J gene lost 7 bases, with 9 bases spanning the gap. Per germline, CDR1 MNHEY and CDR2 SMNVEV (reference sequence). The CDR3 loop spans 12 amino acids. The CDR3 DNA reads TGTGCCAGCAGTTTAAACCGCCAGGAGCAGTACTTC. It codes for CASSLNRQEQYF.

The V call is TRBV4-3, the J call TRBJ2-1; 11 nucleotides match TRBD2. Germline CDR1 reads LGHNA; CDR2 reads YSLEER. V gave up 2 bases and J gave up 4 bases; unmatched junction bases: 7. The CDR3 runs 17 residues. The CDR3: CASSQSSVAGGYNEQFF. Here the CDR3 DNA reads TGCGCCAGCAGCCAATCCTCGGTAGCGGGGGGGTACAATGAGCAGTTCTTC.

The chain employs TRBV5-1 and TRBJ1-2, with D perhaps matching TRBD1 (6 bases). The CDR3 is made up of 14 amino acids. Germline values: CDR1 SGHRS, CDR2 YFSETQ. Trimming removed 4 bases at V and 3 bases at J, with 13 bases between. CDR3 residues: CASSPGTMDYGYTF. CDR3 in DNA: TGCGCCAGCAGCCCGGGGACAATGGACTATGGCTACACCTTC. Complete variable domain (other parts from reference TRBV5-1 and TRBJ1-2): KAGVTQTPRYLIKTRGQQVTLSCSPISGHRSVSWYQQTPGQGLQFLFEYFSETQRNKGNFPGRFSGRQFSNSRSEMNVSTLELGDSALYLCASSPGTMDYGYTFGSGTRLTVV.

This clone was observed a single time. The chain is built from TRBV6-1 and TRBJ2-1; TRBD2 matches at 9 bases. Germline CDR1 reads MNHNS; CDR2 reads SASEGT. The CDR3 length is 15 residues. V was clipped by 11 bases and J by 7 bases; unmatched bases: 15. The CDR3 reads CASRILAGSPNEQFF. CDR3 nucleotides: TGTGCCTCCCGGATCCTAGCGGGGAGCCCTAATGAGCAGTTCTTC.

The CDR3 nucleotides are TGTGCCAGCAGCCCCCCAGGGCGCTACACAGATACGCAGTATTTT. Protein sequence: CASSPPGRYTDTQYF. V and J are TRBV9 and TRBJ2-3, with a weak D call TRBD1 (5 bases). The CDR3 runs 15 residues. V gave up 4 bases and J gave up 2 bases, with 14 bases separating them. From germline, CDR1 is SGDLS and CDR2 YYNGEE.

This clone showed up just once. This chain connects TRBV15 to TRBJ1-5; TRBD1 matches 7 bases. J gave up 4 bases and V 4 bases, and 7 bases lay outside the gene matches. Germline CDR1 reads LNHNV; CDR2 reads YYDKDF (reference sequence). CDR3 length: 15 amino acids. The CDR3 loop is CATSTWTGSNQPQHF. CDR3 sequence (DNA): TGTGCCACCAGCACCTGGACAGGTTCTAATCAGCCCCAGCATTTT.

This clone appeared a single time. The V gene is TRBV4-1, the J gene TRBJ2-1; weak D call: TRBD2 (5 bases). CDR3 length: 15 residues. Germline CDR1 reads MGHRA; CDR2 reads YSYEKL. V gave up 4 bases and J gave up 7 bases, with 17 bases separating them. CDR3 nucleotide sequence: TGCGCCAGCAGCCGAGGTCCGGGCCGGGGAAATGAGCAGTTCTTC. Residues: CASSRGPGRGNEQFF.

The V gene is TRBV11-2, the J gene TRBJ1-1; D not resolved. The CDR3 runs to 11 residues. In germline, CDR1 is SGHAT, CDR2 FQNNGV. The V end lost 5 bases, the J end lost 5 bases, and 6 bases lay between the germline ends. In DNA, the CDR3 is TGTGCCAGCAGCCCTAGAACTGAAGCTTTCTTT. The encoded protein is CASSPRTEAFF.

This clone occurred once. The chain combines TRBV18 with TRBJ1-3; TRBD1 aligns across 9 bases. Unmatched junction bases numbered 8, after V lost 6 bases and J lost 2 bases. There are 16 residues in the CDR3. Looked up from germline, CDR1 is KGHSH and CDR2 is LQKENI. This CDR3 reads CASSGTGIGTGNTIYF. The CDR3 DNA sequence: TGTGCCAGCTCCGGGACAGGGATCGGAACTGGAAACACCATATATTTT.

The V and J genes are TRBV19 and TRBJ1-3; weak D call: TRBD1 (5 bases). V shed 4 bases and J shed 4 bases, with 14 bases lying between them. This CDR3 has 15 amino acids. Germline V gene lookup returns CDR1 LNHDA and CDR2 SQIVND (reference sequence). The CDR3 sequence: CASSRNQGLGNTIYF. CDR3 in DNA: TGTGCCAGTAGTAGAAACCAGGGTCTCGGAAACACCATATATTTT.

J is TRBJ2-7 and V is TRBV4-3; a weak D match, TRBD2 (6 bases). V shed 0 bases and J shed 6 bases, with 15 bases lying between them. The CDR3 sequence is 15 residues long. Germline CDR1 is LGHNA and CDR2 is YSLEER. In DNA, the CDR3 is TGCGCCAGCAGCCAAGAGGTGCGGGGAGGCCGCGAGCAGTACTTC. Its translation is CASSQEVRGGREQYF.

The CDR3 is CASRTGIGNYGYTF. The CDR3 DNA reads as TGTGCCAGCAGGACAGGGATTGGTAACTATGGCTACACCTTC. The chain couples TRBV6-5 to TRBJ1-2, with 7 bases aligning to TRBD1. Germline values: CDR1 MNHEY, CDR2 SVGAGI. The CDR3 is 14 amino acids. Germline trimming cut 6 bases from V and 1 base from J; bases unmatched to any gene: 5.

The genes are TRBV27 and TRBJ2-7; TRBD2 might be the D (6 bases). Trimming took off 0 bases at V and 0 bases at J, with 9 bases between the two ends. This CDR3 has 15 residues. Looked up from germline, CDR1 is MNHEY and CDR2 is SMNVEV (reference sequence). In DNA, the CDR3 is TGTGCCAGCAGTTTATCGGCGGGGATCTCCTACGAGCAGTACTTC. Its protein is CASSLSAGISYEQYF.

The chain has TRBV5-8 and TRBJ2-1, with 12 bases that match TRBD2. Losses at the gene ends were 0 bases for V and 4 bases for J; bases not matched to a gene: 2. Germline loops: CDR1 SGHTS, CDR2 YDEGEE. CDR3 length: 16 amino acids. The CDR3 DNA reads as TGTGCCAGCAGCTTGGGTGGACTAGCGGGATACAATGAGCAGTTCTTC. Its protein is CASSLGGLAGYNEQFF.

This sequence joins TRBV6-5 and TRBJ1-4, with 10 bases aligning to TRBD1. The germline V gene encodes CDR1 MNHEY and CDR2 SVGAGI. J lost 8 bases, V lost 0 bases, and 6 bases had no gene match. CDR3 size: 16 residues. The DNA of the CDR3 is TGTGCCAGCAGTTACTCCGGGACAGGGGTAGGGGAAAAACTGTTTTTT. Protein product: CASSYSGTGVGEKLFF.

This clone was detected a few times. J is TRBJ1-1 and V is TRBV9; D is uncertain. Trimming removed 0 bases from V and 3 bases from J, with 6 bases in between. CDR1 is SGDLS, CDR2 YYNGEE, per germline. The CDR3 covers 13 residues. The CDR3 region has the DNA TGTGCCAGCAGCGTAGGTTATCACACTGAAGCTTTCTTT. It specifies CASSVGYHTEAFF.

V gene TRBV6-5 combines with J gene TRBJ2-7; TRBD1 matches at 8 bases. The CDR3 runs 15 residues. V gave up 6 bases and J gave up 2 bases; unmatched junction bases: 9. Germline V CDR1 and CDR2: MNHEY, SVGAGI. The chain's CDR3 is CASSRERTGTYEQYF. CDR3 coding DNA: TGTGCCAGCAGCCGCGAAAGGACAGGGACCTACGAGCAGTACTTC.

The CDR3 here is CASRLDGGTDTQYF. CDR3 DNA sequence: TGTGCCAGCAGACTAGACGGTGGGACAGATACGCAGTATTTT. The V call is TRBV5-6, the J call TRBJ2-3; TRBD2 might be the D (5 bases). CDR1 and CDR2 from the germline V gene are SGHDT and YYEEEE. Trimming stripped 5 bases from V and 3 bases from J, with 13 bases between. This CDR3 contains 14 residues.

The chain uses TRBV6-5 and TRBJ2-7; unclear D gene. Germline CDR1 MNHEY, CDR2 SVGAGI. Between the trimmed V and J ends, which lost 5 bases and 1 base, there was a span of 3 bases. CDR3 length equals 11 residues. CDR3 sequence reads: CASSTSYEQYF. The DNA for the CDR3 is TGTGCCAGCAGTACTTCCTACGAGCAGTACTTC.

This clone was recorded once. A much larger clone lies a single base off, so this may be a read error. This sequence joins TRBV2 and TRBJ2-3; 12 nucleotides match TRBD2. Germline V gives CDR1 SNHLY, CDR2 FYNNEI. Unmatched junction bases numbered 3, after V lost 7 bases and J lost 1 base. The CDR3 extends over 15 amino acids. The CDR3 coding sequence is TGTGCCAGCATCCGACTAGCGGGGGGCACAGATACGCAGTATTTT. Its translation: CASIRLAGGTDTQYF.

The CDR3: CASSLGLEAFF. The CDR3 bases are TGTGCCAGCAGCCTTGGACTTGAAGCTTTCTTT. The chain carries TRBV14 and TRBJ1-1; the D is unclear. V lost 4 bases to trimming and J lost 7 bases, with 7 bases between them. Germline V CDR1 and CDR2: SGHDN, FVKESK. CDR3 size: 11 residues. Based on the CDR3 plus reference TRBV14 and TRBJ1-1, the full variable domain is EAGVTQFPSHSVIEKGQTVTLRCDPISGHDNLYWYRRVMGKEIKFLLHFVKESKQDESGMPNNRFLAERTGGTYSTLKVQPAELEDSGVYFCASSLGLEAFFGQGTRLTVV.

V gene TRBV5-4 combines with J gene TRBJ1-2; unclear D gene. The CDR3 contains 14 residues. Trimming removed 0 bases from V and 0 bases from J, with 6 bases in between. Per the germline V gene, CDR1 is SGHNT and CDR2 is YYREEE (reference sequence). This CDR3 is CASSLVASNYGYTF. The CDR3, as DNA: TGTGCCAGCAGCTTGGTAGCGTCTAACTATGGCTACACCTTC. Full variable domain (outside the CDR3, taken from reference TRBV5-4 and TRBJ1-2): ETGVTQSPTHLIKTRGQQVTLRCSSQSGHNTVSWYQQALGQGPQFIFQYYREEENGRGNFPPRFSGLQFPNYSSELNVNALELDDSALYLCASSLVASNYGYTFGSGTRLTVV.

V usage is TRBV5-6 and J usage is TRBJ2-3, with TRBD2 matching over 11 bases. There are 15 residues in the CDR3. Germline CDR1 and CDR2: SGHDT and YYEEEE. Unmatched junction bases numbered 9, after V lost 5 bases and J lost 7 bases. CDR3: CASSLSGGGIHTQYF. CDR3 DNA sequence: TGTGCCAGCAGTCTTAGCGGGGGGGGCATCCATACGCAGTATTTT.

This chain uses TRBV1 with TRBJ2-3; the table gives TRBD2 as D, unverified against the DNA. TRBV1 is deemed a pseudogene. This CDR3 comprises 18 residues. The CDR3 loop reads CTSSQVYPLAGGLDTQYF. The CDR3 DNA follows: TGCACCAGCAGCCAAGTTTACCCACTAGCGGGGGGGCTAGATACGCAGTATTTT.

The genes are TRBV4-2 and TRBJ2-1; the match to TRBD2 covers 8 bases. Germline V gives CDR1 LGHNA, CDR2 YNFKEQ. The CDR3 spans 16 residues. After removal of 3 bases from V and 4 bases from J, the junction contained 8 bases not matched to a gene. CDR3 sequence (DNA): TGTGCCAGCAGCCACGGGGGGGGCGGAATTTACAATGAGCAGTTCTTC. It yields the protein CASSHGGGGIYNEQFF.

This rearrangement joins TRBV19 to TRBJ2-7, with TRBD1 matching over 11 bases. The germline V gene has CDR1 LNHDA and CDR2 SQIVND (reference sequence). V lost 7 bases to trimming and J lost 1 base; unmatched junction nucleotides: 9. The CDR3 loop spans 16 amino acids. CDR3 sequence: CASTAGQGAISYEQYF. CDR3 sequence (DNA): TGTGCCAGTACCGCCGGACAGGGGGCTATATCCTACGAGCAGTACTTC.

This chain joins TRBV4-3 and TRBJ2-7, with TRBD2 matching 8 bases. After removal of 0 bases from V and 7 bases from J, the junction contained 17 bases not matched to a gene. This CDR3 has 18 residues. The V gene's germline CDR1 is LGHNA and CDR2 YSLEER. The CDR3, as DNA: TGCGCCAGCAGCCAAGATCCCGGATTTGTTAGCGGGGTAGGAGAGCAGTACTTC. Translation: CASSQDPGFVSGVGEQYF.